The present T cell receptor (beta chain) was sequenced within a study of cytomegalovirus exposure and HLA in healthy donors. The table came from immunoSEQ multiplex PCR; TCRdb's copy has only in-frame clones and leaves some out. The sample contains 130,000 or so clones, 75% to 90% of which appear only once. Whole-study findings and limits: The listing of approximately 160 TCR beta chains classed them as cytomegalovirus-associated.

Trimming removed 4 bases at V and 2 bases at J, with 12 bases between. The CDR3 is 14 amino acids. CDR1 is SGHTS and CDR2 is YDEGEE in the germline V gene. A few counts support this clone. The antigen is unknown. The chain carries TRBV5-8 and TRBJ1-2; D gene ambiguous. This TCR came from a woman aged 18-29 years in good health and CMV-seronegative. The sequencing input was PBMCs. CDR3: CASSPWGENYGYTF. CDR3 nucleotides: TGTGCCAGCAGCCCCTGGGGAGAGAACTATGGCTACACCTTC.